One and the same sample provided the 10 T cell receptor beta chains below, sequenced in a study of T cell responses to AZD1222 COVID-19 vaccine. The data were produced by immunoSEQ multiplex PCR, yet TCRdb's version contains in-frame clones alone and is incomplete. The table has under 75,000 clones, less than 90% seen once. The sequencing used peripheral blood, collected on day 0 of AZD1222 vaccination. The source is an adult in good health.

This rearrangement joins TRBV4-1 to TRBJ2-1; TRBD2 might be the D (6 bases). The CDR3 totals 14 residues. Germline V gene lookup returns CDR1 MGHRA and CDR2 YSYEKL. Trimming left V 1 base short and J 4 bases short, with 8 bases between. The CDR3 sequence: CASSQVAVYNEQFF. In nucleotides, the CDR3 is TGCGCCAGCAGCCAAGTAGCGGTATACAATGAGCAGTTCTTC.

The V call is TRBV5-4, the J call TRBJ2-1; D ambiguous. V was trimmed by 0 bases and J by 9 bases, leaving 4 bases between them. The CDR3 sequence is 11 residues long. Germline V gene sequence: CDR1 SGHNT, CDR2 YYREEE (reference sequence). CDR3 in DNA: TGTGCCAGCAGCTTGGTTGGTGAGCAGTTCTTC. Translated, it gives CASSLVGEQFF.

This chain uses TRBV15 with TRBJ2-1, with TRBD2 identical over 8 bases. Germline V gene lookup returns CDR1 LNHNV and CDR2 YYDKDF (reference sequence). Trimming took 3 bases from V and 3 from J; bases not matched to a gene: 4. The CDR3 runs to 15 residues. This chain's CDR3 is CATSSKAGDYNEQFF. The DNA of the CDR3 is TGTGCCACCAGCAGTAAAGCGGGGGACTACAATGAGCAGTTCTTC.

The V call is TRBV27, the J call TRBJ2-4, with D uncertain. Trimming cost V 0 bases and J 7 bases, with 7 bases left between them. In germline, CDR1 is MNHEY, CDR2 SMNVEV (reference sequence). The length of the CDR3 is 13 residues. The CDR3 nucleotides read TGTGCCAGCAGTTTATCGCCCGGGAACATTCAGTACTTC. It is translated as CASSLSPGNIQYF.

The chain recombines TRBV7-9 with TRBJ1-2; D is unclear. Trimming left V 3 bases short and J 3 bases short, with 8 bases between. This CDR3 spans 13 amino acids. CDR1 is SEHNR, CDR2 FQNEAQ, per germline (reference sequence). CDR3 loop: CASSFREDYGYTF. The CDR3 nucleotides are TGTGCCAGCAGCTTCCGGGAGGACTATGGCTACACCTTC.

V is TRBV28 and J is TRBJ2-7; tentative D call: TRBD2 (6 bases). Germline values: CDR1 MDHEN, CDR2 SYDVKM. The ends were cut back, 4 bases at V and 3 bases at J, with 16 bases in the middle. This CDR3 contains 15 residues. The CDR3 DNA is TGTGCCAGCAGTTCGCCTGGGCTAGCGAGCTACGAGCAGTACTTC. Its protein product is CASSSPGLASYEQYF.

This clone is a singleton in its sample. The rearrangement uses TRBV10-3 and TRBJ1-2, with TRBD1 identical over 7 bases. Germline V gives CDR1 ENHRY, CDR2 SYGVKD. Trimming removed 7 bases from V and 7 bases from J; junction bases left unmatched: 12. The CDR3 contains 14 residues. CDR3 amino acids: CAINNLMGQSGYTF. The CDR3 DNA reads TGTGCCATCAATAACCTGATGGGACAGTCTGGCTACACCTTC.

V and J are TRBV7-9 and TRBJ1-1; 8 nucleotides agree with TRBD1. Losses at the gene ends were 6 bases for V and 1 base for J; bases not matched to a gene: 7. This CDR3 comprises 15 residues. The germline V gene has CDR1 SEHNR and CDR2 FQNEAQ (reference sequence). The CDR3 DNA sequence: TGTGCCAGCAGGTACGGACAGGGAGGGAACACTGAAGCTTTCTTT. Protein sequence: CASRYGQGGNTEAFF.

Here the CDR3 DNA reads TGTGCCAGCAGTTACGGGAGACAGGGTACTGAAGCTTTCTTT. This encodes CASSYGRQGTEAFF. V usage is TRBV6-2 or TRBV6-3 and J usage is TRBJ1-1; 7 nucleotides align to TRBD1. The CDR3 extends over 14 amino acids. V lost 2 bases and J lost 5; bases outside the gene matches: 5. CDR1 is MNHEY, CDR2 SVGEGT, per germline.

The chain joins TRBV28 to TRBJ2-1, with TRBD2 as a possible D gene (6 bases). Germline values: CDR1 MDHEN, CDR2 SYDVKM. V dropped 5 bases and J dropped 0 bases, with 11 bases sitting between them. The CDR3 totals 15 residues. CDR3 nucleotides: TGTGCCAGCAGTCCGGGACTCCGCTCCTACAATGAGCAGTTCTTC. Translating it yields CASSPGLRSYNEQFF.